A single sample gave rise to the 32 T cell receptor beta chains below, sequenced in a study of blood T cell repertoires in COVID-19. Libraries were prepared by immunoSEQ multiplex PCR; TCRdb keeps only in-frame clonotypes and omits some of them. The sample has roughly 150,000 clones; around 80% are singletons. Sequencing input: PBMCs or T cells enriched from blood (not recorded which). Every receptor here comes from a woman between 45 and 65 years old who had recovered from COVID-19.

CDR3 sequence: CSVGQGGGNTIYF. The CDR3 DNA sequence: TGCAGCGTGGGACAGGGCGGCGGAAACACCATATATTTT. This chain joins TRBV29-1 and TRBJ1-3; 9 bases match TRBD1. This CDR3 region has 13 residues. The V and J ends lost 6 bases and 4 bases, in that order; junction bases with no gene match: 4. CDR1 is SQVTM and CDR2 is ANQGSEA in the germline V gene.

The chain recombines TRBV4-1 with TRBJ2-3; TRBD2 agrees at 10 bases. This CDR3 region has 16 residues. The germline V gene has CDR1 MGHRA and CDR2 YSYEKL. The V segment lost 6 bases and the J segment 4 bases; nucleotides outside the gene matches: 10. The CDR3 reads CASSPLAGALSDTQYF. The CDR3 nucleotides are TGCGCCAGCAGTCCCCTAGCGGGGGCGCTCTCAGATACGCAGTATTTT.

The chain is built from TRBV6-5 and TRBJ2-1, with 8 positions matching TRBD1. The length of the CDR3 is 15 residues. Trimming removed 6 bases from V and 6 bases from J; junction bases left unmatched: 10. Germline CDR1 reads MNHEY; CDR2 reads SVGAGI. CDR3 bases: TGTGCCAGCAGCCGAGGACAGGGTTCGGTCAATGAGCAGTTCTTC. Amino acids: CASSRGQGSVNEQFF.

V is TRBV4-2 and J is TRBJ1-3; D is perhaps TRBD1 (5 bases). V was shortened by 0 bases and J by 4 bases, with 7 bases between the two germline ends. The CDR3 has 14 residues. In germline, CDR1 is LGHNA, CDR2 YNFKEQ. CDR3: CASSQDHRGNTIYF. DNA for the CDR3: TGTGCCAGCAGCCAAGATCACAGGGGAAACACCATATATTTT.

This clone was counted a few times. The genes are TRBV18 and TRBJ2-1; 7 nucleotides line up with TRBD1. The germline CDR1 and CDR2 sequences are KGHSH and LQKENI. The J segment lost 3 bases and the V segment lost 6 bases, leaving 8 bases of the junction unmatched. This CDR3 is 15 amino acids long. CDR3 DNA sequence: TGTGCCAGCTCCCCGGGACAGATGAGCTACAATGAGCAGTTCTTC. This gives the protein CASSPGQMSYNEQFF.

The chain carries TRBV24-1 and TRBJ2-3, with D unresolved. CDR3 length equals 14 residues. CDR1 is KGHDR and CDR2 is SFDVKD in the germline V gene. The V gene lost 8 bases and the J gene lost 2 bases, with 13 bases spanning the gap. CDR3 DNA sequence: TGTGCCACCAACCCAGGTGTGGCCACAGATACGCAGTATTTT. This encodes CATNPGVATDTQYF.

The J gene is TRBJ2-3, the V gene TRBV6-5; no reliable D call. The ends were cut back, 4 bases at V and 1 base at J, with 15 bases in the middle. The CDR3 is made up of 16 amino acids. Germline assignment: CDR1 MNHEY and CDR2 SVGAGI. The CDR3 here is CASSSGSLDGTDTQYF. The CDR3 DNA reads TGTGCCAGCAGTTCAGGTTCCCTGGATGGCACAGATACGCAGTATTTT.

The V call is TRBV5-4, the J call TRBJ1-4; 12 positions match TRBD1. Germline V gives CDR1 SGHNT, CDR2 YYREEE (reference sequence). The CDR3 sequence is 17 residues long. Trimming removed 3 bases from V and 7 bases from J; junction bases left unmatched: 10. CDR3 DNA: TGTGCCAGCAGCTCCCACCGGGACAGGGGGCGCAGTGAAAAACTGTTTTTT. Translating it yields CASSSHRDRGRSEKLFF.

The chain recombines TRBV7-6 with TRBJ2-7; TRBD1 aligns across 9 bases. The CDR3 covers 15 residues. CDR1 SGHVS and CDR2 FNYEAQ come from the germline V gene. V gave up 1 base and J gave up 3 bases; unmatched junction bases: 4. This chain's CDR3 is CASSLEGTGLYEQYF. As DNA, the CDR3 is TGTGCCAGCAGCTTAGAGGGGACAGGGCTCTACGAGCAGTACTTC.

J is TRBJ1-1 and V is TRBV18, with 10 bases that match TRBD1. V shed 4 bases, J shed 1 base, and the junction held 21 bases outside the gene matches. The germline V gene encodes CDR1 KGHSH and CDR2 LQKENI. This CDR3 is 21 amino acids long. This chain's CDR3 is CASSLFPGQGRRVAPNTEAFF. CDR3 coding DNA: TGTGCCAGCTCACTTTTTCCGGGACAGGGGAGAAGAGTTGCCCCGAACACTGAAGCTTTCTTT.

This chain links TRBV21-1 with TRBJ1-5; TRBD1, the table's D call, lacks a check against the DNA. TRBV21-1 is reported as a pseudogene. This CDR3 region has 16 residues. CDR3 residues: CASSKYCGTDNQPQHF. For the CDR3, the DNA is TGTGCCAGCAGCAAGTACTGTGGGACAGACAATCAGCCCCAGCATTTT.

The rearrangement links TRBV7-9 to TRBJ1-2; TRBD1 agrees at 8 bases. The CDR3 has 17 amino acids. Germline lookup yields CDR1 SEHNR and CDR2 FQNEAQ (reference sequence). The junction had 9 bases not matched to a gene; V was cut back by 1 base and J by 2 bases. CDR3 DNA sequence: TGTGCCAGCAGCTTAGGCCGATTTGCAGGGGGCAACTATGGCTACACCTTC. Protein product: CASSLGRFAGGNYGYTF. The complete variable domain, with remaining parts taken from reference TRBV7-9 and TRBJ1-2, reads DTGVSQNPRHKITKRGQNVTFRCDPISEHNRLYWYRQTLGQGPEFLTYFQNEAQLEKSRLLSDRFSAERPKGSFSTLEIQRTEQGDSAMYLCASSLGRFAGGNYGYTFGSGTRLTVV.

This clone was seen a few times. The chain is built from TRBV19 and TRBJ1-1; TRBD1 matches at 7 bases. Germline CDR1 LNHDA, CDR2 SQIVND (reference sequence). V gave up 5 bases and J gave up 4 bases; unmatched junction bases: 4. The CDR3 contains 13 residues. The CDR3 region has the DNA TGTGCCAGTAGTGTAAACAGGGGCACTGAAGCTTTCTTT. It is translated as CASSVNRGTEAFF.

J is TRBJ1-5 and V is TRBV4-2; D remains unclear. The length of the CDR3 is 18 residues. Germline values: CDR1 LGHNA, CDR2 YNFKEQ. Trimming removed 0 bases at V and 2 bases at J, with 17 bases between. CDR3 DNA: TGTGCCAGCAGCCAAGACGCAATTGAGGATTTTCGCAATCAGCCCCAGCATTTT. Translating gives CASSQDAIEDFRNQPQHF.

J is TRBJ1-2 and V is TRBV7-9; 9 bases match TRBD1. The germline V gene encodes CDR1 SEHNR and CDR2 FQNEAQ (reference sequence). The CDR3 totals 14 residues. J lost 5 bases, V lost 5 bases, and 6 bases had no gene match. DNA of the CDR3: TGTGCCAGCAGCCCGCGGGGACAGGGTTATGGCTACACCTTC. Translating gives CASSPRGQGYGYTF.

The chain employs TRBV19 and TRBJ2-3; D unresolved. The CDR3 consists of 14 residues. The germline V gene has CDR1 LNHDA and CDR2 SQIVND (reference sequence). The V end lost 5 bases, the J end lost 4 bases, and 13 bases lay between the germline ends. The CDR3 DNA sequence: TGTGCCAGTAGTTCCACGCAGTCCCCAGATACGCAGTATTTT. Protein sequence: CASSSTQSPDTQYF.

This clone was detected only a few times. V usage is TRBV20-1 and J usage is TRBJ1-5; the match to TRBD1 covers 8 bases. This CDR3 spans 16 amino acids. J lost 0 bases, V lost 3 bases, and 7 bases had no gene match. Germline V gene sequence: CDR1 DFQATT, CDR2 SNEGSKA (reference sequence). The CDR3 DNA reads TGCAGTGCTAGTTGGGACAGGCGTTATAGCAATCAGCCCCAGCATTTT. Protein: CSASWDRRYSNQPQHF.

The V call is TRBV29-1, the J call TRBJ2-2; TRBD1 agrees at 7 bases. Germline trimming cut 4 bases from V and 5 bases from J; bases unmatched to any gene: 4. The CDR3 runs to 13 residues. Looked up from germline, CDR1 is SQVTM and CDR2 is ANQGSEA. As DNA, the CDR3 is TGCAGCGTTGGAACCAGGGGGACCGGGGAGCTGTTTTTT. This encodes CSVGTRGTGELFF.

Comments on this clone: This same CDR3 is encoded by further DNA sequences in the sample. The J gene is TRBJ1-1, the V gene TRBV29-1; D not resolved. V was trimmed by 2 bases and J by 5 bases, leaving 6 bases between them. Germline V gene sequence: CDR1 SQVTM, CDR2 ANQGSEA. The CDR3 totals 11 residues. The CDR3 bases are TGCAGCGTTGAAACGGGAACTGAAGCTTTCTTT. Translating it yields CSVETGTEAFF. Together with reference TRBV29-1 and TRBJ1-1, the CDR3 gives the full variable domain: SAVISQKPSRDICQRGTSLTIQCQVDSQVTMMFWYRQQPGQSLTLIATANQGSEATYESGFVIDKFPISRPNLTFSTLTVSNMSPEDSSIYLCSVETGTEAFFGQGTRLTVV.

The chain uses TRBV7-9 and TRBJ2-1; TRBD2 matches 11 bases. Germline CDR1 is SEHNR and CDR2 is FQNEAQ (reference sequence). The J segment lost 5 bases and the V segment lost 5 bases, leaving 11 bases of the junction unmatched. The CDR3 covers 17 residues. CDR3 DNA sequence: TGTGCCAGCAGCCTAACTGTAGCGGGGGGGCCCCACAATGAGCAGTTCTTC. Translated: CASSLTVAGGPHNEQFF.

The chain links TRBV7-9 to TRBJ1-2, with 9 bases lining up with TRBD1. The CDR3 is 15 residues long. The junction had 10 bases not matched to a gene; V was cut back by 6 bases and J by 5 bases. Germline CDR1 SEHNR, CDR2 FQNEAQ (reference sequence). The CDR3 nucleotides are TGTGCCAGCAGTCGACAGGGGGGAGGTGGATATGGCTACACCTTC. Translation gives CASSRQGGGGYGYTF. Based on the CDR3 plus reference TRBV7-9 and TRBJ1-2, the full variable domain is DTGVSQNPRHKITKRGQNVTFRCDPISEHNRLYWYRQTLGQGPEFLTYFQNEAQLEKSRLLSDRFSAERPKGSFSTLEIQRTEQGDSAMYLCASSRQGGGGYGYTFGSGTRLTVV.

The rearrangement uses TRBV30 and TRBJ2-1; TRBD1 matches 7 bases. The CDR3 sequence is 14 residues long. The V gene end was trimmed by 4 bases and the J gene end by 4 bases; junction bases not matched to a gene: 7. Germline-derived CDR1 and CDR2 are GTSNPN and SVGIG (reference sequence). The CDR3 reads CAWNPGQPYNEQFF. The CDR3 nucleotides read TGTGCCTGGAACCCGGGACAGCCTTACAATGAGCAGTTCTTC.

This chain links TRBV3-1 (or the pseudogene TRBV3-2) with TRBJ1-4; 12 positions agree with TRBD1. Trimming cost V 4 bases and J 7 bases; bases outside gene matches: 7. CDR3 size: 16 residues. Germline V gene lookup returns CDR1 LGHDT and CDR2 YNNKEL (reference sequence). The CDR3 reads CASSPGQGARGEKLFF. For the CDR3, the DNA is TGTGCCAGCAGCCCGGGACAGGGGGCGAGGGGTGAAAAACTGTTTTTT.

The rearrangement links TRBV6-5 to TRBJ1-1, with D hard to call. The CDR3 consists of 13 residues. V was trimmed by 11 bases and J by 4 bases, leaving 17 bases between them. CDR1 and CDR2 (germline): MNHEY, SVGAGI. The CDR3 bases are TGTGCCTCCCACCGGTGGAGCACCACTGAAGCTTTCTTT. It yields the protein CASHRWSTTEAFF.

V gene TRBV3-1 (or the pseudogene TRBV3-2) combines with J gene TRBJ1-1; unclear D gene. CDR1 LGHDT and CDR2 YNNKEL come from the germline V gene (reference sequence). V lost 6 bases and J 8 bases, leaving 13 bases between the germline ends. CDR3 size: 12 residues. This CDR3 is CASSRRGQEAFF. CDR3 in DNA: TGTGCCAGCAGTCGACGAGGCCAGGAAGCTTTCTTT.

The chain couples TRBV29-1 to TRBJ1-4; no definite D call. CDR1 is SQVTM, CDR2 ANQGSEA, per germline. Trimming shortened V by 0 bases and J by 8 bases, and 16 bases separated the two germline ends. This CDR3 contains 15 residues. The CDR3 protein is CSVEDPKGAGEKLFF. CDR3 nucleotide sequence: TGCAGCGTTGAAGATCCCAAGGGCGCGGGCGAAAAACTGTTTTTT.

V usage is TRBV28 and J usage is TRBJ2-3; 10 positions agree with TRBD2. The CDR3 runs 15 residues. V lost 5 bases and J lost 3; bases outside the gene matches: 5. CDR1 is MDHEN and CDR2 is SYDVKM in the germline V gene. The CDR3 DNA reads TGTGCCAGCAGTCAACCGGGACTAGCGACAGATACGCAGTATTTT. Translation gives CASSQPGLATDTQYF.

This chain joins TRBV7-9 and TRBJ1-6; TRBD1 might be the D (6 bases). The CDR3 spans 11 residues. Germline V CDR1 and CDR2: SEHNR, FQNEAQ (reference sequence). V lost 7 bases and J lost 16, with 14 bases in between. In DNA, the CDR3 is TGTGCCAGCACCCCCGACAGGTCACTCCACTTT. This gives the protein CASTPDRSLHF.

The chain joins TRBV4-1 to TRBJ2-1; 11 positions match TRBD2. Germline assignment: CDR1 MGHRA and CDR2 YSYEKL. CDR3 length: 18 residues. J lost 0 bases, V lost 8 bases, and 12 bases had no gene match. CDR3 DNA: TGCGCCAGCGGTCAAACTAGCGGGGGCTTCAGCTCCTACAATGAGCAGTTCTTC. Its translation: CASGQTSGGFSSYNEQFF.

V gene TRBV5-6 combines with J gene TRBJ1-1, with 7 nucleotides matching TRBD1. Germline CDR1 is SGHDT and CDR2 is YYEEEE. Trimming cost V 6 bases and J 5 bases; bases outside gene matches: 7. The CDR3 loop spans 13 amino acids. CDR3 in amino acids: CASNHRDSTEAFF. For the CDR3, the DNA is TGTGCCAGCAACCACCGGGACAGTACTGAAGCTTTCTTT.

The chain recombines TRBV7-9 with TRBJ1-2; the match to TRBD1 covers 8 bases. The germline V gene encodes CDR1 SEHNR and CDR2 FQNEAQ (reference sequence). The CDR3 extends over 18 amino acids. V was clipped by 1 base and J by 5 bases; unmatched bases: 15. This chain's CDR3 is CASSLEPSGQGIGYGYTF. The CDR3 DNA reads TGTGCCAGCAGCTTAGAGCCATCTGGACAGGGAATTGGATATGGCTACACCTTC.

The rearrangement links TRBV27 to TRBJ1-5; 7 nucleotides agree with TRBD1. The CDR3 contains 18 residues. Germline lookup yields CDR1 MNHEY and CDR2 SMNVEV (reference sequence). V lost 5 bases, J lost 4 bases, and 17 bases stayed unmatched. As DNA, the CDR3 is TGTGCCAGCAGTCCTGGACAGGCAAAGTATGAGGGGAATCAGCCCCAGCATTTT. This translates into CASSPGQAKYEGNQPQHF.